This is a list of T cell receptor beta chains from one sample in a study of CD8+CD57+ T cells in acquired aplastic anemia. TCRdb called the reads again in MiXCR, with one record for every CDR3 protein. The table has 160,000 or so distinct CDR3 sequences, 65% to 75% seen once. Source material: sorted CD4+, CD8+, or CD8+CD57+ T cells (not recorded which) from PBMCs. Receptors were obtained from a human donor with aplastic anemia. Each CDR3 is given with its conserved first and last residue. The order of the fields is V gene, clone size, D gene, J gene, CDR3 DNA, CDR3 protein. A D gene is named only where the DNA matches it firmly. The size entry is marked missing in some rows and otherwise reads once, few, many or a size class.

>TRBV15|.|.|TRBJ1-2
TGTGCCACCAGGGAGGATACTAACTATGGCTACACCTTC
CATREDTNYGYTF
>TRBV7-2|.|.|TRBJ2-3
TGTGCCAGCAGCGTAAATACGGATACGCAGTATTTT
CASSVNTDTQYF
>TRBV6-1|.|TRBD1|TRBJ2-5
TGTGCCAGCAGTGTAGAAGCCGGGACAGCCAAAGAGACCCAGTACTTC
CASSVEAGTAKETQYF
>TRBV7-9|.|.|TRBJ2-5
TGTGCCAGCAGCTTAGAAGGTTTTGGGGGAGAGACCCAGTACTTC
CASSLEGFGGETQYF
>TRBV13|.|TRBD2|TRBJ2-7
TGTGCCAGCAGCGAGCGGGGGGGCGCGGGGGAGCAGTACTTC
CASSERGGAGEQYF
>TRBV5-1|.|.|TRBJ2-7
TGCGCCAGCAGCTTCCTCGGGGCAGGGAGCTCCTACGAGCAGTACTTC
CASSFLGAGSSYEQYF
>TRBV4-2|.|.|TRBJ2-7
TGTGCCAGCAGCCAAAGCTTACCAGGGGAGGAGCAGTACTTC
CASSQSLPGEEQYF
>TRBV25-1|.|.|TRBJ2-5
TGTGCCAGCAGTGAGGGTGCTAGGGTCAGATACTTC
CASSEGARVRYF
>TRBV2|.|.|TRBJ1-2
TGTGCCAGCAGTGAAGCAGGGGCCAACTATGGCTACACCTTC
CASSEAGANYGYTF
>TRBV11-2|.|.|TRBJ2-5
TGTGCCAGCAGCTTAGTGACCAAAGAGACCCAGTACTTC
CASSLVTKETQYF
>TRBV10-1|.|.|TRBJ2-7
TGCGCCAGCAGTGAGTTGGGTGAGCAGTACTTC
CASSELGEQYF
>TRBV7-9|.|TRBD2|TRBJ2-1
TGTGCCAGCGGGCACCCGGGGGGCAATGAGCAGTTCTTC
CASGHPGGNEQFF
>TRBV7-2|few|TRBD1|TRBJ2-5
TGTGCCAGTCGCCCAGGGGGACAAGAGACCCAGTACTTC
CASRPGGQETQYF
>TRBV10-3|.|TRBD1|TRBJ1-1
TGTGCCATCCGACAGGGGATCGGGAACACTGAAGCTTTCTTT
CAIRQGIGNTEAFF
>TRBV29-1|.|TRBD1|TRBJ1-1
TGCAGCGGCGTGGACAGGACGAACACTGAAGCTTTCTTT
CSGVDRTNTEAFF
>TRBV29-1|.|.|TRBJ2-5
TGCAGCGCCGGTCGCTCCGGGACCGCCGAGACCCAGTACTTC
CSAGRSGTAETQYF
>TRBV29-1|few|.|TRBJ2-2
TGCAGCGTTGGGAAATCTACCGGGGAGCTGTTTTTT
CSVGKSTGELFF
>TRBV28|.|.|TRBJ2-7
TGTGCCAGCAGTTTTCCGGTTTCCTACGAGCAGTACTTC
CASSFPVSYEQYF
>TRBV9|.|.|TRBJ2-3
TGTGCCAGCAGCTTAAAACAGGTGGGCACAGATACGCAGTATTTT
CASSLKQVGTDTQYF
>TRBV2|many|TRBD2|TRBJ2-5
TGTGCCAGCAGTGAAGGGCTAGCGGGAACGTTTGGAGAGACCCAGTACTTC
CASSEGLAGTFGETQYF
>TRBV9|.|.|TRBJ1-3
TGTGCCAGCAGCGCCCAGGGGACTGGTGGAAACACCATATATTTT
CASSAQGTGGNTIYF
>TRBV2|.|.|TRBJ2-5
TGTGCCAGCAGGGGCGGAGGCCAAGAGACCCAGTACTTC
CASRGGGQETQYF
>TRBV12-3/TRBV12-4|few|.|TRBJ1-1
TGTGCCAGCAGTTACGGGACACGAGAAGCTTTCTTT
CASSYGTREAFF
>TRBV10-3|.|.|TRBJ1-3
TGTGCCATCACAATGGGAATATCTGGAAACACCATATATTTT
CAITMGISGNTIYF
>TRBV15|.|.|TRBJ1-4
TGTGCCACCAGCAGGGAGACAGGCTCGACGGAAAAACTGTTTTTT
CATSRETGSTEKLFF
>TRBV15|.|TRBD2|TRBJ2-1
TGTGCCACCAGCAGAGACCCTAGCGGGGGCTTCTACAATGAGCAGTTTTTC
CATSRDPSGGFYNEQFF
>TRBV10-3|.|.|TRBJ2-5
TGTGCCATCAGTGATGGGGCCCGGGAGACCCAGTACTTC
CAISDGARETQYF
>TRBV7-3|.|.|TRBJ2-2
TGTGCCAGCAGCTTAGAGGGCCGAGGGACCGGGGAGCTGTTTTTT
CASSLEGRGTGELFF
>TRBV7-9|.|.|TRBJ1-4
TGTGCCAGCAGCAGAGAGGGTGAAAAACTGTTTTTT
CASSREGEKLFF
>TRBV6-4|.|.|TRBJ2-6
TGTGCCAGCAGTTTATTCGCAGCCTCTGGGGCCAACGTCCTGACTTTC
CASSLFAASGANVLTF
>TRBV7-3|few|.|TRBJ1-1
TGTGCCAGCAGCCCACAGGGCCAGGGGACTGAAGCTTTCTTT
CASSPQGQGTEAFF
>TRBV20-1|.|.|TRBJ2-5
TGCAGTGCTAGGACTGGAAGCCAAGAGACCCAGTACTTC
CSARTGSQETQYF
>TRBV19|.|.|TRBJ2-1
TGTGCCAGTAGTATATCGCGAGAGCGGTTCTTC
CASSISRERFF
>TRBV19|few|.|TRBJ2-7
TGTGCCAGTAGTAGTCGAAGGGACGGCTACGAGCAGTACTTC
CASSSRRDGYEQYF
>TRBV28|few|TRBD1|TRBJ1-6
TGTGCCAGCAGCCAGGGACAGTCTTATAATTCACCCCTCCACTTT
CASSQGQSYNSPLHF
>TRBV2|.|TRBD1|TRBJ1-4
TGTGCCAGCAGTGCTGAAGGGGGCGGGGGTAATGAAAAACTGTTTTTT
CASSAEGGGGNEKLFF